What follows describes a single T cell receptor beta chain. Its antigen is unidentified. From germline, CDR1 is LGHNA and CDR2 YNFKEQ. This CDR3 contains 15 residues. V was trimmed by 0 bases and J by 1 base, leaving 7 bases between them. This sample is part of a study of OX40 agonist ivuxolimab in advanced cancers. Study summary: The patients got ivuxolimab, which is an agonistic anti-OX40 (CD134) antibody.

Sequencing was performed with immunoSEQ multiplex PCR; in TCRdb, only in-frame clones are kept and a portion is missing. The sample yields roughly 100,000 clones, 84% seen once. Study findings and constraints: In general, CD8+ T cells held more expanded clones than CD4+ did, on average.

The gene calls are TRBV4-2 and TRBJ1-5; D possibly corresponds to TRBD1 (5 bases). This TCR was recovered from an adult with an advanced solid tumor such as melanoma, head and neck, liver or kidney cancer. Sample: CD4+ or CD8+ T cells sorted from blood, taken in a trial of the OX40 agonist ivuxolimab. CDR3: CASSQDRQSNQPQHF. The DNA for the CDR3 is TGTGCCAGCAGCCAAGATCGACAGAGCAATCAGCCCCAGCATTTT.